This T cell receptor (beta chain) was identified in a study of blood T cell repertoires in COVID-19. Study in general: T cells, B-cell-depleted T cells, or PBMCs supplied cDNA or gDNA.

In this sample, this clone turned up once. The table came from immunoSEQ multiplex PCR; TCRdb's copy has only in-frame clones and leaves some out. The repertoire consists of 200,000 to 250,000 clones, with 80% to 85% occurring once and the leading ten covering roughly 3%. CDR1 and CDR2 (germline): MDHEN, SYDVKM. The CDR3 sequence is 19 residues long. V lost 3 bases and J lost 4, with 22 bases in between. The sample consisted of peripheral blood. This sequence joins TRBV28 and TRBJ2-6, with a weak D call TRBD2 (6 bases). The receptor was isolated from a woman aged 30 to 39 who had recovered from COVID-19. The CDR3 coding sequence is TGTGCCAGCAGTTTTCCCCCGGGGGAGGCAGTGTCAGGGGCCAACGTCCTGACTTTC. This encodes CASSFPPGEAVSGANVLTF.